This record concerns one T cell receptor beta chain sequence. Its recognized antigen is unknown. No much larger clonotype is one base removed from it; base qualities were not supplied. From the cysteine up to the phenylalanine, the CDR3 has a length of 15 residues. The CDR3 DNA has 45 bases and is translated from base 1. CDR1 and CDR2, looked up from the germline V gene (reference sequence), are SEHNR and FQNEAQ. The junction shows trimming of 5 bases on V and 2 bases on J, and the gene matches do not reach 4 bases of it. The entire isolated RNA was reverse transcribed using the High Capacity cDNA Reverse Transcription Kit, and thus expressed TCRB transcripts were sequenced. Naive, central memory and regulatory T cell samples underwent deep immunoSEQ sequencing, averaging around 3.7 million total reads per sample. After sorted cells were lysed in RLT buffer, RNA was extracted with DNase-treated RNeasy Micro or Mini kits, with the choice depending on cell number. Each cell subset was processed on its own to prevent cross-contamination, while patient and healthy donor samples were processed together. TCRB sequences were amplified from cDNA with the immunoSEQ multiplex PCR, producing 87-bp fragments spanning the CDR3 region. Amplicons were sequenced on the Illumina HiSeq platform. The original pipeline was this. Synthetic template baselines were used to correct PCR bias computationally, reads within Hamming distance 2 were collapsed together, and singletons that could not be merged were discarded. Reads were aligned against IMGT to assign V, D and J genes, CDR3 length and insertions or deletions at six rearrangement sites. Within each subset, clonotype counts were normalized to the number of sorted cells before true diversity and Gini coefficients were calculated with the tcR R package. The overlap coefficient, calculated on TCRB nucleotide sequences, was used to measure repertoire sharing. Out-of-frame TCRB sequences from naive cells were analyzed to stand in for the pre-selection repertoire. TCRdb mirrors the immuneACCESS table, restricted to in-frame sequences. Some clones are absent from its copies; in checked studies, under half trace to an unresolved V gene, and the reason for the others is unknown. From that table come the V and J calls and clone size; the DNA was used to work out D and trimming. The sample contains fewer than 550,000 clones, about 10% of them found a single time. 0.045% to 0.06% of the sample is in the top ten clones.

The data were obtained in a study of beta chain features in type 1 diabetes (dated by TCRdb to 2016 to 2018). About the full investigation: Mean age, gender distribution, total cell number and subset yield were not different between patients and healthy donors. A total of approximately 100,000,000 sorted cells were examined across all samples, and the number of cells per subset was strongly correlated with RNA yield. Naive and central memory subsets were obtained from all 30 or so donors, but regulatory and stem cell-like memory subsets were isolated from only 8 patients and 8 healthy donors. In the study, recently diagnosed type 1 diabetes patients and matched healthy donors were compared on the TCRB repertoires of their sorted circulating CD4+ T cell subsets.

Findings and caveats that apply to the study as a whole: Because the HLA sub-analyses included only small numbers of individuals, any influence of HLA type on TCRB rearrangement was left unresolved. In all four CD4+ subsets, TCRB CDR3 length was moderately but significantly shorter in type 1 diabetes patients. PCR may preferentially amplify shorter templates, but because patient and control samples were amplified and corrected together, any resulting skew would affect both groups equally. Because cDNA was sequenced instead of genomic DNA, activated cells with high expression could be over-represented, although the groups did not differ in activation or CD3 levels. At VDJ recombination sites, type 1 diabetes patients had fewer insertions and more deleted nucleotides, which implies abnormalities in thymic rearrangement. Naive, central memory and regulatory TCRB repertoires appeared to be more similar among patients than among healthy donors.

Each donor gave one peripheral blood draw, averaging approximately 120 mL, which was collected into heparinised tubes. A BD FACSAria II and a panel including CD45RO, CCR7, CD25, CD127, CD95 and CD27 were used to sort naive, central memory, regulatory and stem cell-like memory CD4+ T cells. All sorted populations exceeded 95% purity. PBMCs were isolated immediately by Lymphoprep density gradient centrifugation and stained directly without culture. So that batch effects would be minimized, each experiment stained and sorted samples in pairs, pairing one healthy donor with one patient. The chain employs TRBV7-9 and TRBJ2-1; a stretch of 9 junction bases matches TRBD1. This clonotype was sampled from a woman younger than 30 in good health. Material: naive CD4+ T cells from blood. The cell subset or site label corresponds to: true naive CD4+ T cells. Here is the DNA: TGTGCCAGCAGCCCGGGGGACAGGGCCTACAATGAGCAGTTCTTC. It specifies CASSPGDRAYNEQFF.